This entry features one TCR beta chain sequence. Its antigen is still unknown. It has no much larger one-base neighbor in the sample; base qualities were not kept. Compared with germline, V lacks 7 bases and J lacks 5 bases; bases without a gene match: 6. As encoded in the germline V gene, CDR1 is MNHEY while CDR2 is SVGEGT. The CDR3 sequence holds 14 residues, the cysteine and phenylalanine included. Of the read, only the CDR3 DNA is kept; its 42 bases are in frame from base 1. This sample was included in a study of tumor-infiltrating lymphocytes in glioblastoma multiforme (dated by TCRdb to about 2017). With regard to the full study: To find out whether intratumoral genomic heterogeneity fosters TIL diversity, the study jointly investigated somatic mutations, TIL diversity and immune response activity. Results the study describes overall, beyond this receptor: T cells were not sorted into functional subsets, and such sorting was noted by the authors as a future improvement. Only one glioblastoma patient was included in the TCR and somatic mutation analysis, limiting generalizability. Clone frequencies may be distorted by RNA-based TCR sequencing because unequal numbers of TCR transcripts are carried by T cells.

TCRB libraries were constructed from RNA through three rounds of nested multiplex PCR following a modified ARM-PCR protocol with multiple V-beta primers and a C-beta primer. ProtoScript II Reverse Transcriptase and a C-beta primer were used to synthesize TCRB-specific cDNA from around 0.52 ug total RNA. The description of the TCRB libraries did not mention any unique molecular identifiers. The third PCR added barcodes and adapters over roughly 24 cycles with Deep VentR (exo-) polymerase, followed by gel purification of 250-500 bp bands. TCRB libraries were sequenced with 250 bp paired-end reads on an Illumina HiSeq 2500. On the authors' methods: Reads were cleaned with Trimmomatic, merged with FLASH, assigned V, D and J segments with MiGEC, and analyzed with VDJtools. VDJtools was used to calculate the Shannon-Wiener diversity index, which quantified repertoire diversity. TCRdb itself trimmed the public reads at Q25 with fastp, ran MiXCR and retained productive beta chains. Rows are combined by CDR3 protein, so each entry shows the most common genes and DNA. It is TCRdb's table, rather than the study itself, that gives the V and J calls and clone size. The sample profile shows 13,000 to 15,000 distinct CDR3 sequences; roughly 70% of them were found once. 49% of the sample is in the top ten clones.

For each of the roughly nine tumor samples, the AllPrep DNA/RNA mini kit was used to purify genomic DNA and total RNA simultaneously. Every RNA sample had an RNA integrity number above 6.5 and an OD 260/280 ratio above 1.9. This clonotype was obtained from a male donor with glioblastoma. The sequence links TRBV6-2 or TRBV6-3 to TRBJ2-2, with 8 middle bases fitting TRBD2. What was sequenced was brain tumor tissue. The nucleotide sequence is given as TGTGCCAGCAAAGCGGGAGAGGAGACCGGGGAGCTGTTTTTT. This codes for CASKAGEETGELFF.